The 10 T cell receptor beta chains presented below share a single source sample, sequenced in a study of T-cell reconstitution after alpha-beta-depleted transplantation in children. The library targeted TCRbeta and was prepared with unique molecular identifiers. TCRdb recomputed calls from the PCR reads with MiXCR, one row per CDR3 protein. The table includes hundreds of thousands of distinct CDR3 sequences, roughly 16% detected once. The material was PBMCs, mostly from graft donor cells, obtained 360 days after TCRalphabeta/CD19-depleted stem cell transplant. These receptors were obtained from a male patient younger than 18 who had a stem cell transplant for acute lymphoblastic leukemia, so the T cells may come from the graft donor.

For the CDR3, the DNA is TGTGCCAGCAGCTTAGTCCCGGTTGGGGAGACCCAGTACTTC. As protein: CASSLVPVGETQYF. The chain carries TRBV11-2 and TRBJ2-5; D remains unclear. Per germline, CDR1 SGHAT and CDR2 FQNNGV. V was cut by 1 base and J by 5 bases, with 11 bases left in between. The CDR3 extends over 14 amino acids.

The chain recombines TRBV5-6 with TRBJ2-7, with D possibly matching TRBD1 (5 bases). In germline, CDR1 is SGHDT, CDR2 YYEEEE. This CDR3 spans 15 amino acids. V lost 2 bases and J lost 2, with 14 bases in between. The CDR3, as DNA: TGTGCCAGCAGCTTTCCGCAGGGAACCCCCTACGAGCAGTACTTC. It encodes CASSFPQGTPYEQYF.

This rearrangement joins TRBV4-1 to TRBJ2-1; D gene unclear. V gave up 2 bases and J gave up 8 bases, with 7 bases separating them. This CDR3 is 12 amino acids long. CDR1 is MGHRA, CDR2 YSYEKL, per germline. The CDR3 region has the DNA TGCGCCAGCAGCCAACTCCAGCATGAGCAGTTCTTC. Its protein is CASSQLQHEQFF.

The V call is TRBV30, the J call TRBJ2-1; no reliable D call. Trimming shortened V by 1 base and J by 8 bases, and 9 bases separated the two germline ends. The CDR3 sequence is 12 residues long. CDR1 is GTSNPN and CDR2 is SVGIG in the germline V gene (reference sequence). CDR3 residues: CAWSAQYDEQFF. CDR3 bases: TGTGCCTGGAGTGCGCAGTATGATGAGCAGTTCTTC.

The J gene is TRBJ2-2, the V gene TRBV20-1; D is unclear. Looked up from germline, CDR1 is DFQATT and CDR2 is SNEGSKA (reference sequence). V was pared by 3 bases and J by 0 bases, with 2 bases between. The CDR3 loop spans 12 amino acids. The chain's CDR3 is CSASSNTGELFF. The CDR3 nucleotides are TGCAGTGCTAGTTCGAACACCGGGGAGCTGTTTTTT.

The chain couples TRBV12-3 or TRBV12-4 to TRBJ2-2; 8 bases match TRBD1. The CDR3 totals 15 residues. J gave up 4 bases and V 1 base, and 2 bases lay outside the gene matches. CDR3 DNA sequence: TGTGCCAGCAGTTTAGTGACAGGGGCCACCGGGGAGCTGTTTTTT. Its translation: CASSLVTGATGELFF.

This clonotype was picked up a small number of times. This chain connects TRBV5-1 to TRBJ2-2; D may be TRBD1 (6 bases). Germline V lookup: CDR1 SGHRS, CDR2 YFSETQ. The CDR3 contains 13 residues. Trimming removed 3 bases from V and 6 bases from J, with 9 bases in between. CDR3 residues: CASSSGGSGELFF. DNA of the CDR3: TGCGCCAGCAGCTCTGGGGGCTCCGGGGAGCTGTTTTTT.

The sample holds a few counts of this clonotype. This rearrangement joins TRBV2 to TRBJ2-7; 7 bases match TRBD2. The junction had 3 bases not matched to a gene; V was cut back by 6 bases and J by 4 bases. This CDR3 region has 12 residues. Germline CDR1 is SNHLY and CDR2 is FYNNEI. CDR3 DNA sequence: TGTGCCAGCAGAGCGGGACTGTACGAGCAGTACTTC. It is translated as CASRAGLYEQYF.

This clonotype was seen a handful of times. V is TRBV4-1 and J is TRBJ1-2; no definite D call. Looked up from germline, CDR1 is MGHRA and CDR2 is YSYEKL. Deletions cut 4 bases from V and 2 bases from J, with 11 bases between. The CDR3 has 14 amino acids. The CDR3 nucleotides read TGCGCCAGCAGCCTGGGTTCCGGGAACTATGGCTACACCTTC. Residues: CASSLGSGNYGYTF.

This clonotype has a count of ten or more. The chain carries TRBV27 and TRBJ2-7; a weak D match, TRBD2 (5 bases). V was clipped by 4 bases and J by 3 bases, with 10 bases between them. The germline V gene encodes CDR1 MNHEY and CDR2 SMNVEV (reference sequence). The CDR3 covers 13 residues. The CDR3 DNA sequence: TGTGCCAGCAGTTGGACTTCCCACTACGAGCAGTACTTC. Encoded protein: CASSWTSHYEQYF.